What follows are 5 T cell receptor beta chains derived from one specimen sequenced in a study of monozygotic twins with inflammatory bowel disease. TCRdb processed the 5' RACE reads again and assigns one entry to each CDR3 protein, with no DNA. The table lists over 35,000 distinct CDR3 sequences. Sequenced input: blood. Every receptor here comes from a human donor with ulcerative colitis or Crohn's disease, or a healthy co-twin of an affected twin (not recorded which).

J is TRBJ1-1 and V is TRBV20-1; the D call of TRBD1 rests on TCRdb alone, since no DNA is present to check it. There are 13 residues in the CDR3. Germline V gene lookup returns CDR1 DFQATT and CDR2 SNEGSKA (reference sequence). The chain's CDR3 is CSARALQGTEAFF.

This rearrangement joins TRBV12-3 or TRBV12-4 to TRBJ2-1. CDR3 length equals 13 residues. CDR3 loop: CASSLRQTNEQFF.

The rearrangement uses TRBV4-3 and TRBJ2-5; TCRdb picks TRBD1, but there is no DNA to check that call. Germline CDR1 is LGHNA and CDR2 is YSLEER. The CDR3 is 15 residues long. The CDR3 protein is CASSPGTGLQETQYF.

This sequence joins TRBV15 and TRBJ2-2; no DNA is available, so the TRBD2 call from TCRdb remains unchecked. In germline, CDR1 is LNHNV, CDR2 YYDKDF (reference sequence). The CDR3 contains 15 residues. CDR3 amino acids: CATSKRGAGTGELFF.

The CDR3: CSAADTPGHTEAFF. The genes are TRBV20-1 and TRBJ1-1; absent DNA, TCRdb's TRBD1 call cannot be checked. CDR3 length: 14 residues. Germline V gene sequence: CDR1 DFQATT, CDR2 SNEGSKA (reference sequence).